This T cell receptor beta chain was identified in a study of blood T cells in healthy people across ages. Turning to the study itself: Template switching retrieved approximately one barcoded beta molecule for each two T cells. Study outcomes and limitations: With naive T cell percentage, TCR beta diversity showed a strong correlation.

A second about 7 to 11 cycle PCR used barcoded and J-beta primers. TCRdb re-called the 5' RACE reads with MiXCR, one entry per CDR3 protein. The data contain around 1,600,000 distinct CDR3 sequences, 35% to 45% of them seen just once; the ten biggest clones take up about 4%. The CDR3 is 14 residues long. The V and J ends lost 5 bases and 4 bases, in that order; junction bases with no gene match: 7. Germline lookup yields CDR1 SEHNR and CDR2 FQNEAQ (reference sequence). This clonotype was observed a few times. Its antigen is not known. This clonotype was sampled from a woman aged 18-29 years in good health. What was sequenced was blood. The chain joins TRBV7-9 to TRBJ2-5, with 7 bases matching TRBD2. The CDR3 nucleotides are TGTGCCAGCAGCCTACTAGCGTCCAGAGAGACCCAGTACTTC. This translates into CASSLLASRETQYF.